These T cell receptor beta chains were read from a single sample in a study of shared clonotypes between healthy human individuals. TCRdb keeps only in-frame clones here, not all; method: immunoSEQ multiplex PCR. This table has roughly 1,800,000 clones, roughly 94% appearing once. Sequenced sample: naive CD8+ T cells sorted from blood. The receptors were gathered from a young man in good health. Each CDR3 is given with its conserved first and last residue. A D gene is named only where the DNA matches it firmly. The size entry is marked missing in some rows and otherwise reads once, few, many or a size class.

CDR3 | DNA | D | size | J | V
CASTGTSDPYNEQFF | TGTGCCAGCACCGGGACTAGCGACCCCTACAATGAGCAGTTCTTC | TRBD2 | . | TRBJ2-1 | TRBV7-9
CASSLVGAGAYNEQFF | TGCGCCAGCAGCTTGGTAGGAGCGGGAGCTTACAATGAGCAGTTCTTC | TRBD2 | . | TRBJ2-1 | TRBV5-1
CASSLEGMTGPQGLFF | TGTGCCAGCAGCTTGGAGGGTATGACAGGGCCTCAAGGACTGTTTTTT | TRBD1 | . | TRBJ1-4 | TRBV5-4
CASRYLGSPLHF | TGTGCCAGTCGGTACCTAGGATCACCCCTCCACTTT | . | few | TRBJ1-6 | TRBV19
CASSYGRQVIQYF | TGTGCCAGCAGTTACGGGCGGCAGGTCATTCAGTACTTC | . | . | TRBJ2-4 | TRBV6-5
CASSLVGEGYYEQYF | TGTGCCAGCAGCTTGGTGGGGGAAGGGTACTACGAGCAGTACTTC | . | . | TRBJ2-7 | TRBV5-6
CASSLDSGYLTNEKLFF | TGTGCCAGCAGTTTGGACAGTGGGTACCTAACTAATGAAAAACTGTTTTTT | . | . | TRBJ1-4 | TRBV27
CATNGQGEVETQYF | TGTGCCACAAACGGACAGGGAGAGGTCGAGACCCAGTACTTC | TRBD1 | . | TRBJ2-5 | TRBV7-9
CASSYGDEQFF | TGTGCCAGCAGTTACGGCGATGAGCAGTTCTTC | . | . | TRBJ2-1 | TRBV6-5
CASSSGRNYEQYF | TGTGCCAGCAGCTCGGGACGGAACTACGAGCAGTACTTC | . | . | TRBJ2-7 | TRBV13
CASTTRDTGSDEQYF | TGTGCCAGCACTACACGGGACACGGGGAGCGACGAGCAGTACTTC | . | . | TRBJ2-7 | TRBV28
CASSLQGTNEKLFF | TGTGCCAGCAGTCTTCAGGGAACTAATGAAAAACTGTTTTTT | . | . | TRBJ1-4 | TRBV27
CASSPGGRRGPFF | TGTGCCAGCAGCCCTGGCGGGCGGCGAGGTCCGTTCTTC | . | . | TRBJ2-1 | TRBV5-6
CASSLIANSPLHF | TGTGCCAGCAGCCTGATAGCCAATTCACCCCTCCACTTT | . | . | TRBJ1-6 | TRBV5-6
CASSPPSAGGYEQYF | TGTGCCAGCAGCCCACCATCGGCAGGGGGCTACGAGCAGTACTTC | TRBD1 | . | TRBJ2-7 | TRBV27
CASSQDRGAGTEAFF | TGTGCCAGCAGTCAGGACAGGGGGGCGGGCACTGAAGCTTTCTTT | TRBD1 | . | TRBJ1-1 | TRBV6-6
CASSVDGRVQETQYF | TGTGCCAGCAGCGTAGATGGCAGGGTCCAAGAGACCCAGTACTTC | . | . | TRBJ2-5 | TRBV9
CASSFGLWDGYTF | TGTGCCAGCAGTTTTGGGCTCTGGGATGGCTACACCTTC | . | . | TRBJ1-2 | TRBV28
CASSQDPRLAGDYEQYF | TGTGCCAGCAGCCAAGACCCCCGGCTAGCGGGAGACTACGAGCAGTACTTC | TRBD2 | once | TRBJ2-7 | TRBV4-2
CASSAPPDNEQFF | TGTGCCAGCAGCGCCCCCCCGGACAATGAGCAGTTCTTC | . | . | TRBJ2-1 | TRBV5-4
CASSYSRGATDEQYF | TGTGCCAGCAGTTATTCGCGGGGGGCAACCGACGAGCAGTACTTC | TRBD2 | . | TRBJ2-7 | TRBV6-5
CASTDRGYNQPQHF | TGTGCCAGCACCGACAGGGGGTACAATCAGCCCCAGCATTTT | TRBD1 | . | TRBJ1-5 | TRBV19
CARSSPGSGWPQHF | TGTGCCAGAAGCTCCCCAGGGTCAGGATGGCCCCAGCATTTT | . | . | TRBJ1-5 | TRBV5-3
CASSWTVAGDYGYTF | TGTGCCAGCAGTTGGACAGTGGCAGGGGACTATGGCTACACCTTC | . | . | TRBJ1-2 | TRBV27
CASSLGRISGGWGYEQFF | TGTGCCAGCAGCTTAGGCCGTATATCAGGGGGATGGGGCTATGAGCAGTTCTTC | TRBD1 | . | TRBJ2-1 | TRBV13
CASGRANQETQYF | TGTGCCAGCGGCCGGGCCAACCAAGAGACCCAGTACTTC | . | . | TRBJ2-5 | TRBV6-1
CASSEAAPGQGSWEKLFF | TGTGCCAGCAGTGAAGCGGCCCCGGGACAGGGATCGTGGGAAAAACTGTTTTTT | TRBD1 | . | TRBJ1-4 | TRBV2
CASSQDQRDRGPKQYF | TGCGCCAGCAGCCAAGATCAACGGGACAGGGGGCCAAAGCAGTACTTC | TRBD1 | . | TRBJ2-7 | TRBV4-1
CAWSIGGGLNEQYF | TGTGCCTGGAGTATAGGGGGCGGGTTGAACGAGCAGTACTTC | TRBD1 | . | TRBJ2-7 | TRBV30
CASSIAGSTQWEQYF | TGTGCCAGTAGTATAGCGGGCTCCACCCAATGGGAGCAGTACTTC | . | . | TRBJ2-7 | TRBV19
CAIGSESGLYEQYF | TGTGCCATCGGAAGTGAGAGTGGCCTCTACGAGCAGTACTTC | . | . | TRBJ2-7 | TRBV10-3